Shown below are 14 T cell receptor beta chains from a single sample sequenced in a study of CD8+ T cells in alopecia areata. Sequencing relied on a cDNA template that was reverse transcribed from extracted RNA. Produced via immunoSEQ multiplex PCR; TCRdb's table is partial and in-frame only. Of 93,000 or so clones listed, less than 70% are singletons. What was sequenced was CD4+ T cells sorted from blood. These receptors were obtained from a human donor in good health.

This chain links TRBV6-6 with TRBJ1-6, with 7 bases that match TRBD1. Germline lookup yields CDR1 MNHNY and CDR2 SVGAGI (reference sequence). V gave up 6 bases and J gave up 9 bases; unmatched junction bases: 14. This CDR3 is built from 16 residues. CDR3 loop: CASSPPRQGLGSPLHF. Here the CDR3 DNA reads TGTGCCAGCAGCCCCCCGAGACAGGGTCTAGGTTCACCCCTCCACTTT.

The chain employs TRBV30 and TRBJ2-4, with a weak D call TRBD1 (5 bases). The germline V gene has CDR1 GTSNPN and CDR2 SVGIG (reference sequence). The CDR3 runs to 13 residues. Trimming stripped 2 bases from V and 4 bases from J, with 9 bases between. CDR3 residues: CAWSTQEKNIQYF. The DNA of the CDR3 is TGTGCCTGGAGTACACAGGAGAAAAACATTCAGTACTTC. Drawing the rest from reference TRBV30 and TRBJ2-4, the complete variable domain is SQTIHQWPATLVQPVGSPLSLECTVEGTSNPNLYWYRQAAGRGLQLLFYSVGIGQISSEVPQNLSASRPQDRQFILSSKKLLLSDSGFYLCAWSTQEKNIQYFGAGTRLSVL.

CDR3 protein: CSPETSGGPASTDTQYF. The CDR3, as DNA: TGCAGCCCGGAGACTAGCGGGGGACCCGCTAGCACAGATACGCAGTATTTT. The chain is built from TRBV29-1 and TRBJ2-3; 12 nucleotides line up with TRBD2. V shed 8 bases and J 0 bases; nucleotides not matched to a gene: 12. The CDR3 covers 17 residues. Germline V gene lookup returns CDR1 SQVTM and CDR2 ANQGSEA.

V gene TRBV15 combines with J gene TRBJ1-1, with no clear D. This CDR3 comprises 14 residues. CDR1 is LNHNV, CDR2 YYDKDF, per germline (reference sequence). V lost 0 bases and J lost 0, with 5 bases in between. The CDR3 protein is CATSRDKLNTEAFF. The CDR3 DNA sequence: TGTGCCACCAGCAGAGATAAGTTGAACACTGAAGCTTTCTTT.

The rearrangement uses TRBV7-2 and TRBJ2-5; a weak D match, TRBD2 (5 bases). Trimming removed 8 bases from V and 5 bases from J, with 18 bases in between. The CDR3 spans 14 residues. Per the germline V gene, CDR1 is SGHTA and CDR2 is FQGNSA. CDR3 amino acids: CASALRVSEETQYF. The CDR3 nucleotides read TGTGCCAGCGCTCTGCGGGTCTCGGAGGAGACCCAGTACTTC.

This clone appeared a single time. V gene TRBV7-2 combines with J gene TRBJ2-5; 16 bases match TRBD2. CDR3 size: 17 residues. The ends lost 5 bases at V and 4 bases at J; junction bases unmatched: 7. CDR1 and CDR2 (germline): SGHTA, FQGNSA. CDR3 sequence reads: CASSVGLAGGPGETQYF. CDR3 DNA: TGTGCCAGCAGCGTGGGACTAGCGGGGGGGCCGGGAGAGACCCAGTACTTC.

This clone has only a few counts. The chain combines TRBV7-2 with TRBJ2-5; weak D call: TRBD2 (7 bases). This CDR3 has 16 amino acids. Trimming cost V 6 bases and J 5 bases, with 22 bases left between them. Germline CDR1 reads SGHTA; CDR2 reads FQGNSA. The CDR3 loop is CASRPLGGGPGETQYF. The CDR3 nucleotides are TGTGCCAGCAGGCCCCTTGGGGGGGGGCCGGGGGAGACCCAGTACTTC. The full variable domain, completed using reference TRBV7-2 and TRBJ2-5, is GAGVSQSPSNKVTEKGKDVELRCDPISGHTALYWYRQSLGQGLEFLIYFQGNSAPDKSGLPSDRFSAERTGGSVSTLTIQRTQQEDSAVYLCASRPLGGGPGETQYFGPGTRLLVL.

The count of this clone is one. The rearrangement uses TRBV29-1 and TRBJ2-1; possible D gene TRBD1, 6 bases. This CDR3 comprises 13 residues. CDR1 is SQVTM, CDR2 ANQGSEA, per germline. Trimming left V 4 bases short and J 6 bases short, with 13 bases between. The CDR3: CSVGTVLSNEQFF. The CDR3 region has the DNA TGCAGCGTTGGGACAGTTTTATCCAATGAGCAGTTCTTC.

The chain is built from TRBV5-4 and TRBJ1-2; D is ambiguous. The V gene lost 4 bases and the J gene lost 7 bases, with 14 bases spanning the gap. The CDR3 sequence is 13 residues long. Germline lookup yields CDR1 SGHNT and CDR2 YYREEE (reference sequence). The chain's CDR3 is CASSPSGIGGYTF. CDR3 in DNA: TGTGCCAGCAGCCCGTCGGGGATCGGTGGCTACACCTTC.

The CDR3, as DNA: TGTGCCAGCAGTTACAATTCACCCCTCCACTTT. Its protein is CASSYNSPLHF. The V gene is TRBV6-6, the J gene TRBJ1-6; D uncertain. Germline-derived CDR1 and CDR2 are MNHNY and SVGAGI (reference sequence). CDR3 length equals 11 residues. Between the trimmed V and J ends, which lost 2 bases and 7 bases, there was a span of 0 bases.

The V gene is TRBV25-1, the J gene TRBJ2-7; TRBD1 matches 7 bases. Losses at the gene ends were 7 bases for V and 4 bases for J; bases not matched to a gene: 10. This CDR3 has 14 residues. Germline lookup yields CDR1 MGHDK and CDR2 SYGVNS. CDR3 nucleotides: TGTGCCAGCACGACCGGGACAGAGGTATACGAGCAGTACTTC. It encodes CASTTGTEVYEQYF.

V usage is TRBV4-3 and J usage is TRBJ2-2; D might be TRBD2 (5 bases). Germline V gives CDR1 LGHNA, CDR2 YSLEER. This CDR3 contains 15 residues. Trimming took off 4 bases at V and 7 bases at J, with 16 bases between the two ends. CDR3 nucleotides: TGCGCCAGCAGCCCTACTAGGCCTGGGGTCGGGGAGCTGTTTTTT. Translating it yields CASSPTRPGVGELFF.

DNA of the CDR3: TGTGCCAGCAGTGCGCTCAACGTCCTGACTTTC. Translating gives CASSALNVLTF. The V and J genes are TRBV6-1 and TRBJ2-6; D gene ambiguous. V was cut by 4 bases and J by 9 bases, with 4 bases left in between. The CDR3 length is 11 residues. Germline V CDR1 and CDR2: MNHNS, SASEGT.

V usage is TRBV5-6 and J usage is TRBJ1-1; D unclear. Trimming cost V 4 bases and J 4 bases, with 20 bases left between them. Germline values: CDR1 SGHDT, CDR2 YYEEEE. The CDR3 extends over 16 amino acids. DNA of the CDR3: TGTGCCAGCAGCCCCGAGCCGCAGGTCGGAAGCACTGAAGCTTTCTTT. It is translated as CASSPEPQVGSTEAFF.